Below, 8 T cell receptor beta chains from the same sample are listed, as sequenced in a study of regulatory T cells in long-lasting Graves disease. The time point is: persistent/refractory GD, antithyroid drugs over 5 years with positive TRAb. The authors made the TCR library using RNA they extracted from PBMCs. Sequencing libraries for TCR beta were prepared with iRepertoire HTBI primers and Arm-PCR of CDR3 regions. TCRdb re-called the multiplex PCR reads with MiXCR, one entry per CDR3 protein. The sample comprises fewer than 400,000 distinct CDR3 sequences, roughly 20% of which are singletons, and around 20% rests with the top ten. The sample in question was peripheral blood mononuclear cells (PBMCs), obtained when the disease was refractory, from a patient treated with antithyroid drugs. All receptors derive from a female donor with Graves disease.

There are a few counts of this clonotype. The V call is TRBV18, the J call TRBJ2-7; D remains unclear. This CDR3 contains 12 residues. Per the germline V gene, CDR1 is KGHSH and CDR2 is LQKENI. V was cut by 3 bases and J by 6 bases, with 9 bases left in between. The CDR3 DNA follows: TGTGCCAGCTCACCGCTCGGCCCCGAGCAGTACTTC. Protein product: CASSPLGPEQYF.

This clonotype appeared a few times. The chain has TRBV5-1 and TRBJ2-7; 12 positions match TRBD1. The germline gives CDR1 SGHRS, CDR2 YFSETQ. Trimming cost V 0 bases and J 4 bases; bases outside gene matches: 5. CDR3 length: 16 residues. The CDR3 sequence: CASSLGGTGGAYEQYF. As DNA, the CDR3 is TGCGCCAGCAGCTTGGGAGGGACAGGGGGCGCTTACGAGCAGTACTTC. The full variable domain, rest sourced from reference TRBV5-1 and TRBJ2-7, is KAGVTQTPRYLIKTRGQQVTLSCSPISGHRSVSWYQQTPGQGLQFLFEYFSETQRNKGNFPGRFSGRQFSNSRSEMNVSTLELGDSALYLCASSLGGTGGAYEQYFGPGTRLTVT.

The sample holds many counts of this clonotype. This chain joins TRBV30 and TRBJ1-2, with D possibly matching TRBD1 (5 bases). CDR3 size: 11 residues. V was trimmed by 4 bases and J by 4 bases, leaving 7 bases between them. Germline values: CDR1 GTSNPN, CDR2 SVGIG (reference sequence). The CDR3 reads CAWKGAYGYTF. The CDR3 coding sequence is TGTGCCTGGAAAGGGGCCTATGGCTACACCTTC.

The CDR3 DNA sequence: TGTGCCAGCAGCCCCTTTGAGGGGGGTTACGAGCAGTACTTC. Amino acids: CASSPFEGGYEQYF. V gene TRBV7-6 combines with J gene TRBJ2-7, with D perhaps matching TRBD1 or TRBD2 (6 bases each). This CDR3 contains 14 residues. The germline gives CDR1 SGHVS, CDR2 FNYEAQ. V was clipped by 5 bases and J by 4 bases, with 15 bases between them.

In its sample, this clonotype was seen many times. CDR3 in amino acids: CASSPLAFSYEQYF. DNA of the CDR3: TGTGCCAGCAGCCCCTTAGCGTTCTCCTACGAGCAGTACTTC. The genes are TRBV7-2 and TRBJ2-7, with D perhaps TRBD2 (5 bases). The CDR3 extends over 14 amino acids. V lost 5 bases, J lost 0 bases, and 11 bases lay in between. Germline-derived CDR1 and CDR2 are SGHTA and FQGNSA. The entire variable domain, with the rest obtained from reference TRBV7-2 and TRBJ2-7, is as follows: GAGVSQSPSNKVTEKGKDVELRCDPISGHTALYWYRQSLGQGLEFLIYFQGNSAPDKSGLPSDRFSAERTGGSVSTLTIQRTQQEDSAVYLCASSPLAFSYEQYFGPGTRLTVT.

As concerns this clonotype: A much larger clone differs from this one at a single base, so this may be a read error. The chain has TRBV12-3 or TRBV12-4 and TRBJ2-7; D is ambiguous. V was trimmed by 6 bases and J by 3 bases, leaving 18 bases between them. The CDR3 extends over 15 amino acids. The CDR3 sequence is CASRSHKRGNYEQYF. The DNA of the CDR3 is TGTGCCAGCAGATCCCATAAACGTGGAAACTACGAGCAGTACTTC.

The CDR3 region is CASTPGLAVLTEQFF. CDR3 nucleotides: TGTGCCAGCACTCCAGGACTAGCGGTTCTAACTGAGCAGTTCTTC. The chain uses TRBV2 and TRBJ2-1; TRBD2 matches at 10 bases. V shed 7 bases and J 9 bases; nucleotides not matched to a gene: 12. This CDR3 has 15 residues. The germline CDR1 and CDR2 sequences are SNHLY and FYNNEI.

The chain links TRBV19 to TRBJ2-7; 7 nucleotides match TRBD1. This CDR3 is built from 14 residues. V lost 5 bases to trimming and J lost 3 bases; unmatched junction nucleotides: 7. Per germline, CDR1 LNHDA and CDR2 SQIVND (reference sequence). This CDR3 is CASSSGTVIYEQYF. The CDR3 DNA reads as TGTGCCAGTAGTTCCGGGACAGTAATCTACGAGCAGTACTTC.